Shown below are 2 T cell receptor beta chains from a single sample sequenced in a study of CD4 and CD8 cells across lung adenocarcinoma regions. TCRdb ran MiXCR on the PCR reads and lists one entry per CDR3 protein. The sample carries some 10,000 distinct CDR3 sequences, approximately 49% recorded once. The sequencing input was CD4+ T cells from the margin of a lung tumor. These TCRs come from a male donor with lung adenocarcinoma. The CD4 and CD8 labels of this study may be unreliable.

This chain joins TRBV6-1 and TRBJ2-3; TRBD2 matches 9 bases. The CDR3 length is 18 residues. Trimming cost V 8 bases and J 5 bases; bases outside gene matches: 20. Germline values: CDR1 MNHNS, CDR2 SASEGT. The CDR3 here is CASLRLLGREGRGDTQYF. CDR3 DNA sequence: TGTGCCAGCCTTCGATTATTAGGGCGGGAGGGCCGGGGAGATACGCAGTATTTT.

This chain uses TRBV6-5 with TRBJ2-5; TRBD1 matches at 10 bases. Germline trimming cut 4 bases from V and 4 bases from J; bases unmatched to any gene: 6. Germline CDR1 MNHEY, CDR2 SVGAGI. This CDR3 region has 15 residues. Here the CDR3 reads CASSSGTGVTETQYF. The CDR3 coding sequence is TGTGCCAGCAGTTCCGGGACAGGGGTTACAGAGACCCAGTACTTC.